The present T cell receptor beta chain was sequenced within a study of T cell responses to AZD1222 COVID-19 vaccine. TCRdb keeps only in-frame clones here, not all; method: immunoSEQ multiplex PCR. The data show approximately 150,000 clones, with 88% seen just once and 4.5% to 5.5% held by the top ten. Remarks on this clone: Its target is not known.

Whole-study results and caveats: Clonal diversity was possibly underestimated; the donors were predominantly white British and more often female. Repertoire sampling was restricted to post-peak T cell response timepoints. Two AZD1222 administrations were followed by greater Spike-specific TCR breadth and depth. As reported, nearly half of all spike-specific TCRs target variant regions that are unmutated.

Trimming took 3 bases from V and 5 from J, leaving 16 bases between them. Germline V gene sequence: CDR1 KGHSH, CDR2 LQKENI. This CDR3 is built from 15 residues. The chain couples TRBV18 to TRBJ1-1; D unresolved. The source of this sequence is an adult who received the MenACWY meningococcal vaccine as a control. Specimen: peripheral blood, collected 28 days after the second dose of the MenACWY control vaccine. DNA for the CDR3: TGTGCCAGCTCACCCATACACCGGCCGGAGACTGAAGCTTTCTTT. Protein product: CASSPIHRPETEAFF.